The source of this T cell receptor beta chain is a study of T cells in Graves' hyperthyroidism and ophthalmopathy. Germline loops: CDR1 SNHLY, CDR2 FYNNEI. The CDR3 is 18 amino acids. Trimming cost V 10 bases and J 8 bases; bases outside gene matches: 26. This clonotype was counted many times. Its matching antigen is unknown. Sample collection date corresponds to first hyperthyroidism diagnosis, prior to any ophthalmopathy symptoms. 10 ml fresh peripheral blood yielded the PBMCs. Study conclusions and caveats: Blood also held most thyroid clonotypes expanded beyond 0.001.

It was RNA transcripts that yielded the amplified TCR beta CDR3 regions. First-round RT-PCR of the TCR CDR3 relied on the HTBI primer set. TCRdb used MiXCR to reprocess the multiplex PCR reads, holding one entry per CDR3 protein. The profile shows hundreds of thousands of distinct CDR3 sequences, about 17% of them singletons. The chain employs TRBV2 and TRBJ1-2; 9 nucleotides align to TRBD1. The origin of this receptor is a woman between 50 and 59 years old with Graves' hyperthyroidism that later progressed to Graves' ophthalmopathy. Sequences were obtained from blood. Here the CDR3 reads CATKVFTGGAGRGHGYTF. The CDR3 DNA sequence: TGTGCCACCAAAGTATTTACAGGGGGCGCGGGTCGCGGACACGGCTACACCTTC.